The clone carrying this TCR beta chain was counted between two and nine times. RNA transcripts gave rise to amplified TCR beta CDR3 regions. Carried out on the TCR CDR3, a first-round RT-PCR used the HTBI primer set. TCRdb analysed the multiplex PCR reads with MiXCR anew, one entry per CDR3 protein. The data hold some 580,000 distinct CDR3 sequences, with about a sixth observed a single time. This sample is part of a study of T cells in Graves' hyperthyroidism and ophthalmopathy. Cells are PBMCs isolated from more than 8.5 ml of fresh blood. The length of the CDR3 is 16 residues. Germline V gives CDR1 SGHTA, CDR2 FQGNSA. With 5 bases clipped from V and 3 bases from J, the junction kept 9 bases outside the gene matches.

This chain uses TRBV7-2 with TRBJ2-4; 8 nucleotides line up with TRBD1. Material for sequencing was blood. The clonotype comes from a woman in her 40s with Graves' ophthalmopathy. CDR3 protein: CASSNTQGAGKNIQYF. CDR3 nucleotides: TGTGCCAGCAGCAACACTCAGGGGGCAGGCAAAAACATTCAGTACTTC. Drawing the rest from reference TRBV7-2 and TRBJ2-4, the complete variable domain is GAGVSQSPSNKVTEKGKDVELRCDPISGHTALYWYRQSLGQGLEFLIYFQGNSAPDKSGLPSDRFSAERTGGSVSTLTIQRTQQEDSAVYLCASSNTQGAGKNIQYFGAGTRLSVL.